The 17 T cell receptor beta chains listed next were all sequenced from one sample in a study of blood T cell repertoires in COVID-19. The data were produced by immunoSEQ multiplex PCR, yet TCRdb's version contains in-frame clones alone and is incomplete. Of around 200,000 clones in the sample, around 83% were seen once. Material: peripheral blood. The source of these receptors is a woman at least 80 years old with acute or convalescent COVID-19.

In this sample, this clone turned up once. V gene TRBV27 combines with J gene TRBJ2-1, with a tentative D call TRBD2 (6 bases). V was trimmed by 6 bases and J by 6 bases, leaving 12 bases between them. The CDR3 covers 13 residues. The germline gives CDR1 MNHEY, CDR2 SMNVEV (reference sequence). CDR3 protein: CASSWTTVNEQFF. DNA of the CDR3: TGTGCCAGCAGCTGGACTACCGTCAATGAGCAGTTCTTC.

CDR3 DNA: TGTGCCAGCAGGGGGGGGAACAACTACGAGCAGTACTTC. Protein: CASRGGNNYEQYF. This chain connects TRBV2 to TRBJ2-7; 7 positions match TRBD2. Germline V gene lookup returns CDR1 SNHLY and CDR2 FYNNEI. The CDR3 length is 13 residues. V shed 6 bases, J shed 3 bases, and the junction held 5 bases outside the gene matches. Full variable domain (remainder filled in from reference TRBV2 and TRBJ2-7): EPEVTQTPSHQVTQMGQEVILRCVPISNHLYFYWYRQILGQKVEFLVSFYNNEISEKSEIFDDQFSVERPDGSNFTLKIRSTKLEDSAMYFCASRGGNNYEQYFGPGTRLTVT.

The chain uses TRBV9 and TRBJ1-2, with D unresolved. Looked up from germline, CDR1 is SGDLS and CDR2 is YYNGEE. The CDR3 length is 11 residues. Trimming shortened V by 6 bases and J by 2 bases, and 5 bases separated the two germline ends. CDR3 sequence reads: CASNNNYGYTF. CDR3 DNA: TGTGCCAGCAACAACAACTATGGCTACACCTTC.

The chain is built from TRBV2 and TRBJ2-7, with D possibly TRBD2 on 5 matching bases. V lost 2 bases and J 6 bases, leaving 11 bases between the germline ends. Germline lookup yields CDR1 SNHLY and CDR2 FYNNEI. The CDR3 has 13 amino acids. The CDR3 reads CASSEILGSEQYF. CDR3 DNA sequence: TGTGCCAGCAGTGAAATATTGGGGAGCGAGCAGTACTTC.

The chain combines TRBV5-4 with TRBJ1-2; 9 positions agree with TRBD1. Germline loops: CDR1 SGHNT, CDR2 YYREEE (reference sequence). V shed 3 bases, J shed 3 bases, and the junction held 6 bases outside the gene matches. CDR3 size: 15 residues. For the CDR3, the DNA is TGTGCCAGCAGCTCCGGGACAGGGCCCGACTATGGCTACACCTTC. Protein: CASSSGTGPDYGYTF.

The chain couples TRBV2 to TRBJ1-6; 9 nucleotides align to TRBD1. V was clipped by 8 bases and J by 8 bases; unmatched bases: 4. CDR3 length: 13 residues. The germline gives CDR1 SNHLY, CDR2 FYNNEI. The CDR3 region has the DNA TGTGCCAGCCTGGGACAGGGAGATTCACCCCTCCACTTT. This gives the protein CASLGQGDSPLHF. The whole variable domain, remainder taken from reference TRBV2 and TRBJ1-6, is EPEVTQTPSHQVTQMGQEVILRCVPISNHLYFYWYRQILGQKVEFLVSFYNNEISEKSEIFDDQFSVERPDGSNFTLKIRSTKLEDSAMYFCASLGQGDSPLHFGNGTRLTVT.

The rearrangement links TRBV5-5 to TRBJ1-1; TRBD1 is a possible D gene (6 bases). The germline V gene encodes CDR1 SGHKS and CDR2 YYEKEE (reference sequence). V was cut by 4 bases and J by 5 bases, with 12 bases left in between. This CDR3 comprises 13 residues. The CDR3 coding sequence is TGTGCCAGCAGCAGAACAGGGAGAACTGAAGCTTTCTTT. Its translation is CASSRTGRTEAFF.

The V and J genes are TRBV9 and TRBJ2-3; 9 nucleotides align to TRBD2. Germline-derived CDR1 and CDR2 are SGDLS and YYNGEE. Trimming cost V 0 bases and J 4 bases; bases outside gene matches: 12. The CDR3 runs 18 residues. For the CDR3, the DNA is TGTGCCAGCAGCGTAGAAGATAGCGGGAGTGTGGTCGCAGATACGCAGTATTTT. This sequence encodes CASSVEDSGSVVADTQYF. The full variable domain, completed using reference TRBV9 and TRBJ2-3, is DSGVTQTPKHLITATGQRVTLRCSPRSGDLSVYWYQQSLDQGLQFLIQYYNGEERAKGNILERFSAQQFPDLHSELNLSSLELGDSALYFCASSVEDSGSVVADTQYFGPGTRLTVL.

The J gene is TRBJ1-2, the V gene TRBV6-5; perhaps TRBD1 as D (5 bases). This CDR3 region has 16 residues. The germline V gene encodes CDR1 MNHEY and CDR2 SVGAGI. V lost 4 bases and J lost 1, with 16 bases in between. The CDR3 region has the DNA TGTGCCAGCAGTTCCCCTCGGGGAGGGGATAACTATGGCTACACCTTC. This encodes CASSSPRGGDNYGYTF.

The rearrangement links TRBV6-6 to TRBJ1-1, with D unresolved. V was trimmed by 0 bases and J by 5 bases, leaving 13 bases between them. Germline V lookup: CDR1 MNHNY, CDR2 SVGAGI (reference sequence). This CDR3 contains 15 residues. CDR3 DNA: TGTGCCAGCAGTTACTCTGTCGGGAGTAGGACTGAAGCTTTCTTT. The encoded protein is CASSYSVGSRTEAFF.

J is TRBJ2-1 and V is TRBV28; 7 bases map to TRBD1. The junction had 7 bases not matched to a gene; V was cut back by 3 bases and J by 5 bases. Per germline, CDR1 MDHEN and CDR2 SYDVKM. This CDR3 has 15 amino acids. The CDR3, as DNA: TGTGCCAGCAGTTTGGCCGGGACAGTCCACAATGAGCAGTTCTTC. This translates into CASSLAGTVHNEQFF.

The rearrangement links TRBV28 to TRBJ1-1; possibly TRBD1 for D (6 bases). V lost 0 bases and J 0 bases, leaving 8 bases between the germline ends. This CDR3 comprises 15 residues. CDR1 is MDHEN, CDR2 SYDVKM, per germline. The CDR3 here is CASSLWGQMNTEAFF. CDR3 in DNA: TGTGCCAGCAGTTTATGGGGACAAATGAACACTGAAGCTTTCTTT.

The chain has TRBV7-9 and TRBJ2-2, with D perhaps TRBD1 (6 bases). Per germline, CDR1 SEHNR and CDR2 FQNEAQ (reference sequence). The germline V and J ends were trimmed by 1 base and 1 base, with 10 bases remaining between them. The length of the CDR3 is 16 residues. The CDR3 here is CASSLVPGVNTGELFF. The CDR3 DNA is TGTGCCAGCAGCTTAGTCCCAGGGGTGAACACCGGGGAGCTGTTTTTT.

V and J are TRBV2 and TRBJ1-6; the match to TRBD1 covers 7 bases. CDR1 and CDR2 (germline): SNHLY, FYNNEI. V lost 3 bases, J lost 4 bases, and 3 bases stayed unmatched. The CDR3 length is 15 residues. CDR3 loop: CASSETGNYNSPLHF. DNA for the CDR3: TGTGCCAGCAGTGAGACAGGGAATTATAATTCACCCCTCCACTTT. Variable domain in full (rest from reference TRBV2 and TRBJ1-6): EPEVTQTPSHQVTQMGQEVILRCVPISNHLYFYWYRQILGQKVEFLVSFYNNEISEKSEIFDDQFSVERPDGSNFTLKIRSTKLEDSAMYFCASSETGNYNSPLHFGNGTRLTVT.

The gene calls are TRBV6-5 and TRBJ1-3; 8 bases match TRBD1. The ends lost 6 bases at V and 7 bases at J; junction bases unmatched: 5. The CDR3 is 13 residues long. CDR1 MNHEY and CDR2 SVGAGI come from the germline V gene. For the CDR3, the DNA is TGTGCCAGCAGCGGGACAGGAAAGAACACCATATATTTT. Encoded protein: CASSGTGKNTIYF.

The J gene is TRBJ1-2, the V gene TRBV28; D might be TRBD1 (5 bases). V was trimmed by 2 bases and J by 4 bases, leaving 14 bases between them. CDR3 length: 15 residues. CDR1 is MDHEN and CDR2 is SYDVKM in the germline V gene. CDR3 residues: CASSLRRGGGYGYTF. The CDR3 region has the DNA TGTGCCAGCAGTTTACGTCGGGGGGGAGGCTATGGCTACACCTTC.

The V and J genes are TRBV11-3 and TRBJ2-3; TRBD2 aligns across 10 bases. The CDR3 runs 21 residues. The V and J ends lost 0 bases and 2 bases, in that order; junction bases with no gene match: 17. CDR1 and CDR2 (germline): SGHNT, YENEEA. CDR3 region: CASSLEVSGRVDGTVTDTQYF. The CDR3 nucleotides are TGTGCCAGCAGCTTAGAAGTCAGCGGGAGGGTAGACGGGACGGTCACAGATACGCAGTATTTT.